These 18 T cell receptor beta chains originate from one sample sequenced in a study of tumor-infiltrating lymphocytes in primary liver carcinoma. With a constant-region primer, TCR beta cDNA was made from approximately 510 ng of total RNA. For TCR beta, libraries were produced by three nested multiplex PCR rounds using slightly modified ARM-PCR. TRBV1-TRBV30 forward primers and a C-beta reverse primer were used in the first two PCR rounds, which each ran for nine to ten cycles. From the multiplex PCR reads, TCRdb called clonotypes with MiXCR, one entry per CDR3 protein. The sample lists approximately 330,000 distinct CDR3 sequences, less than 70% seen once, with about 6% in the top ten. Blood RNA came from unsorted whole blood; germline DNA was also extracted. The sample consisted of peripheral blood. The source is a man aged 35 to 55 with primary liver carcinoma and hepatitis B virus infection.

With regard to this clonotype: A much larger clonotype is one base distant, so this may be a read error. The V gene is TRBV6-2 or TRBV6-3, the J gene TRBJ2-7; possible D gene TRBD2, 6 bases. In germline, CDR1 is MNHEY, CDR2 SVGEGT. The CDR3 is 15 residues long. The CDR3: CVSSTFGGSSYEQYF. CDR3 bases: TGTGTCAGCAGTACATTCGGGGGAAGCTCCTACGAGCAGTACTTC.

As regards this clonotype: Just one base apart from a much larger clone, this may be a read error. This chain connects TRBV4-1 to TRBJ1-4; 8 bases align to TRBD1. This CDR3 region has 16 residues. Germline CDR1 reads MGHRA; CDR2 reads YSYEKL. Trimming at V came to 3 bases and at J to 7 bases, leaving 10 bases not matched to a gene. CDR3 amino acids: CASSHDVDRVAEKLFF. The CDR3 nucleotides read TGCGCCAGCAGCCATGATGTGGACAGGGTTGCTGAAAAACTGTTTTTT.

With regard to this clonotype: A much larger clone differs from this one at a single base, so this may be a read error. V gene TRBV6-6 combines with J gene TRBJ2-1; 7 nucleotides agree with TRBD1. CDR3 length: 16 residues. Germline lookup yields CDR1 MNHNY and CDR2 SVGAGI (reference sequence). Germline trimming cut 5 bases from V and 3 bases from J; bases unmatched to any gene: 10. DNA of the CDR3: TGTGCCAGCAGTAAACCAGGGGGTTGGGGCTACAATGAGCAGTTCTTC. Protein sequence: CASSKPGGWGYNEQFF.

This clonotype was seen a few times. The chain employs TRBV5-1 and TRBJ2-2; 7 bases match TRBD1. Germline V lookup: CDR1 SGHRS, CDR2 YFSETQ. This CDR3 is built from 15 residues. The V gene end was trimmed by 5 bases and the J gene end by 5 bases; junction bases not matched to a gene: 9. CDR3 nucleotides: TGCGCCAGCAGTCCACAGGGGTCGACGACCGGGGAGCTGTTTTTT. Protein product: CASSPQGSTTGELFF.

About this clonotype itself: A much larger clonotype is one base distant, so this may be a read error. The chain uses TRBV6-5 and TRBJ2-7, with unresolved D. Germline V gene lookup returns CDR1 MNHEY and CDR2 SVGAGI. V lost 5 bases to trimming and J lost 3 bases, with 8 bases between them. This CDR3 region has 12 residues. In DNA, the CDR3 is TGTGCCAGCAGTAACCGAAACTACGAGCAGTACTTC. Protein sequence: CASSNRNYEQYF.

Comments on this clonotype: A much larger clone differs from this one at a single base, so this may be a read error. The rearrangement uses TRBV5-4 and TRBJ2-5; 7 bases are shared with TRBD2. The CDR3 has 13 residues. CDR1 SGHNT and CDR2 YYREEE come from the germline V gene (reference sequence). The CDR3 is CASSLPGLEAQYF. The CDR3 nucleotides are TGTGCCAGCAGCTTGCCAGGACTAGAGGCCCAGTACTTC.

The chain carries TRBV10-2 and TRBJ2-3; D may be TRBD2 (5 bases). In germline, CDR1 is WSHSY, CDR2 SAAADI. V was shortened by 4 bases and J by 6 bases, with 8 bases between the two germline ends. This CDR3 contains 12 residues. CDR3 protein: CASSAGGDTQYF. As DNA, the CDR3 is TGCGCCAGCAGTGCAGGCGGGGATACGCAGTATTTT.

This clonotype has ten or more counts. This chain joins TRBV4-1 and TRBJ2-1; TRBD2 matches at 7 bases. Germline CDR1 is MGHRA and CDR2 is YSYEKL. Unmatched junction bases numbered 11, after V lost 1 base and J lost 8 bases. The CDR3 is made up of 16 amino acids. DNA of the CDR3: TGCGCCAGCAGCCAAGTGACTAGCTCCGCAGTGGATGAGCAGTTCTTC. It is translated as CASSQVTSSAVDEQFF.

For this clonotype: One junction end disagrees with the germline gene, perhaps due to a read error. The chain employs TRBV10-2 and TRBJ1-2; 7 positions agree with TRBD1. The CDR3 loop spans 15 amino acids. CDR1 and CDR2 from the germline V gene are WSHSY and SAAADI. CDR3 nucleotides: TGCGCCAACGGGGACACAGGGGAGGTTTACTATGCCTACACCTTC. Residues: CANGDTGEVYYAYTF.

This clonotype was seen at least ten times. V usage is TRBV12-5 and J usage is TRBJ2-3, with TRBD2 as a possible D gene (6 bases). Trimming cost V 7 bases and J 1 base, with 12 bases left between them. CDR1 and CDR2 (germline): LGHNT, FRNRAP. The CDR3 covers 14 residues. The CDR3 DNA reads TGTGCTAGTGCAAGGGACTTACGCACAGATACGCAGTATTTT. Its translation is CASARDLRTDTQYF.

A remark on this clonotype: One base away lies a much larger clone, so this may be a sequencing read error. The chain has TRBV4-3 and TRBJ1-6; the D gene is possibly TRBD1 (5 bases). Trimming cost V 4 bases and J 9 bases, with 16 bases left between them. CDR1 is LGHNA and CDR2 is YSLEER in the germline V gene. This CDR3 has 15 amino acids. This chain's CDR3 is CASSPGGWDSSPLHF. The CDR3 coding sequence is TGCGCCAGCAGCCCCGGGGGGTGGGATAGTTCACCCCTCCACTTT.

Notes on this clonotype: The junction departs from germline at one end; a sequencing error may be responsible. The chain carries TRBV6-5 and TRBJ1-6; D is undetermined. Germline CDR1 is MNHEY and CDR2 is SVGAGI. The CDR3 is 13 amino acids. The CDR3 sequence is CASSYSCNSPLHF. CDR3 DNA: TGTGCCAGCAGTTACTCGTGTAATTCACCACTCCACTTT.

Comments on this clonotype: The CDR3 end shows no conserved phenylalanine or tryptophan, and so a read error is likely. V and J are TRBV11-2 and TRBJ2-5; D is uncertain. Germline CDR1 SGHAT, CDR2 FQNNGV. V was clipped by 7 bases and J by 2 bases, with 8 bases between them. This CDR3 has 12 residues. The CDR3 DNA sequence: TGTGCCAGCACCCCCTTTCAAGAGACCCAGTACTTA. Its protein product is CASTPFQETQYL.

As concerns this clonotype: This may arise from a read error, as a much more abundant clone is one base away. This chain joins TRBV10-3 and TRBJ1-2; the D gene is possibly TRBD1 (6 bases). V was pared by 6 bases and J by 2 bases, with 10 bases between. Germline V gene lookup returns CDR1 ENHRY and CDR2 SYGVKD. The CDR3 runs to 13 residues. CDR3 bases: TGTGCCATCAGGGACAGCAAGAACTATGGCTACACCTTC. This translates into CAIRDSKNYGYTF.

This clonotype appeared many times. The rearrangement links TRBV4-1 to TRBJ1-2; TRBD1 matches 9 bases. The length of the CDR3 is 17 residues. Per the germline V gene, CDR1 is MGHRA and CDR2 is YSYEKL. With V trimmed by 1 base and J by 8 bases, 14 bases remained unmatched. Here the CDR3 DNA reads TGCGCCAGCAGCCAAGCTACTCCGACAGGGGGGTTCGTCGGCTACACCTTC. This encodes CASSQATPTGGFVGYTF.

Comment on this clonotype: A single base separates this from a much larger clone, so it may be a read error. The chain employs TRBV6-6 and TRBJ2-1; possible D gene TRBD2, 5 bases. Germline loops: CDR1 MNHNY, CDR2 SVGAGI (reference sequence). The length of the CDR3 is 13 residues. Here the CDR3 reads CSSGELLYNEQFF. In nucleotides, the CDR3 is TGTTCCAGCGGTGAACTTCTCTACAATGAGCAGTTCTTC.

As DNA, the CDR3 is TGTGCCAGCAGCCGGATCAGTGTGGGGTCCCTAAGCAATCAGCCCCAGCATTTT. Protein: CASSRISVGSLSNQPQHF. The rearrangement joins TRBV11-2 to TRBJ1-5; D not resolved. The CDR3 is made up of 18 amino acids. Trimming cost V 5 bases and J 1 base, with 21 bases left between them. Germline values: CDR1 SGHAT, CDR2 FQNNGV.

This clonotype occurred once. Its ends do not fully match the called genes, so a read error is possible. The chain recombines TRBV28 with TRBJ2-7; the D gene is possibly TRBD2 (5 bases). The CDR3 has 13 amino acids. Germline V gene data show CDR1 as MDHEN and CDR2 as SYDVKM. The CDR3: CASSLPGVNEHYF. The CDR3 bases are TGTGCCAGCTCCCTTCCCGGGGTAAACGAGCACTACTTC.